This T cell receptor beta chain derives from a study of tumor-infiltrating lymphocytes in primary liver carcinoma. Taking about 18-31 mg of unsorted bulk tissue, the authors co-extracted RNA and DNA. There were only treatment-naive patients, all with chronic HBV infection. This CDR3 contains 13 residues. Germline loops: CDR1 MDHEN, CDR2 SYDVKM. Total RNA (around 500 ng) served as template for TCR beta cDNA synthesis primed by a constant-region primer. For TCR beta, libraries were produced by three nested multiplex PCR rounds using slightly modified ARM-PCR. Use of TRBV1-TRBV30 forward primers with a C-beta reverse primer characterized the first two PCR rounds, which lasted roughly 11 cycles each. Via MiXCR, TCRdb re-called the multiplex PCR reads, giving one row per CDR3 protein. The sample carries tens of thousands of distinct CDR3 sequences, around 64% recorded once. A note on this clonotype: One junction end does not reproduce the germline sequence, and a read error may be involved.

Source material: liver tumor tissue from sampling region 5. Subset here: tumor region T5, tumor centre. The clonotype comes from a man between 40 and 49 years old with primary liver carcinoma and hepatitis B virus infection. The gene calls are TRBV28 and TRBJ2-2; no definite D call. CDR3 DNA: TGTGCTAGCAGTTTGGCAGAAACCGGGGAGCTGTTTTTT. This encodes CASSLAETGELFF.